Presented here are 14 T cell receptor beta chains from one specimen sequenced in a study of identical twins. TCRdb itself ran the 5' RACE reads through MiXCR, one entry per CDR3 protein. The table records around 1.7 million distinct CDR3 sequences, less than 40% of them present only once. What was sequenced was cord blood. The receptors shown here come from a newborn girl in good health.

This clonotype occurred once. The rearrangement uses TRBV6-1 and TRBJ2-1; 15 positions match TRBD2. After removal of 1 base from V and 2 bases from J, the junction contained 6 bases not matched to a gene. CDR1 and CDR2 (germline): MNHNS, SASEGT. The CDR3 extends over 19 amino acids. Here the CDR3 reads CASSEGTSGRVLAYNEQFF. CDR3 in DNA: TGTGCCAGCAGTGAAGGGACTAGCGGGAGGGTTTTGGCCTACAATGAGCAGTTCTTC.

This clonotype was seen only a few times. The gene calls are TRBV28 and TRBJ1-2; D ambiguous. V lost 5 bases and J 7 bases, leaving 11 bases between the germline ends. The germline CDR1 and CDR2 sequences are MDHEN and SYDVKM. There are 12 residues in the CDR3. CDR3 DNA sequence: TGTGCCAGCAGTAACAGTTTTCGTGGCTACACCTTC. It translates to CASSNSFRGYTF.

This chain connects TRBV20-1 to TRBJ1-2, with TRBD1 matching 10 bases. The CDR3 length is 15 residues. J lost 4 bases, V lost 3 bases, and 8 bases had no gene match. CDR1 DFQATT and CDR2 SNEGSKA come from the germline V gene (reference sequence). The chain's CDR3 is CSARARQGAGYGYTF. The CDR3 DNA sequence: TGCAGTGCTAGGGCTAGACAGGGGGCCGGCTATGGCTACACCTTC.

The chain has TRBV7-2 and TRBJ2-5; D is perhaps TRBD1 or TRBD2 (6 bases each). Gene TRBJ2-7 matches the end of the DNA better, so the J call may be wrong. CDR1 and CDR2 from the germline V gene are SGHTA and FQGNSA. The CDR3 extends over 15 amino acids. For the CDR3, the DNA is TGTGCCAGCAGCTCAGTGGGGGGCCAGGGTTACGAGCAGTACTTC. Protein sequence: CASSSVGGQGYEQYF.

This rearrangement joins TRBV5-5 to TRBJ1-1, with D uncertain. The CDR3 has 13 amino acids. V shed 2 bases and J shed 6 bases, with 11 bases lying between them. The germline V gene has CDR1 SGHKS and CDR2 YYEKEE (reference sequence). This CDR3 reads CASSLVGYAEAFF. In DNA, the CDR3 is TGTGCCAGCAGCTTAGTAGGGTACGCTGAAGCTTTCTTT.

The chain carries TRBV6-5 and TRBJ1-1, with 12 bases that match TRBD1. J was trimmed by 0 bases and V by 7 bases; bases with no gene match: 6. The CDR3 extends over 16 amino acids. Germline V gene data show CDR1 as MNHEY and CDR2 as SVGAGI. Here the CDR3 DNA reads TGTGCCAGCACCGGGACAGGGGGCGTCCTGAACACTGAAGCTTTCTTT. This sequence encodes CASTGTGGVLNTEAFF.

J is TRBJ2-7 and V is TRBV2; 7 bases fit TRBD2. CDR1 is SNHLY and CDR2 is FYNNEI in the germline V gene. This CDR3 contains 15 residues. V was pared by 3 bases and J by 0 bases, with 5 bases of the junction left unmatched. Written as DNA, the CDR3 is TGTGCCAGCAGTGACCTCCTAGCGGCCTCCTACGAGCAGTACTTC. This encodes CASSDLLAASYEQYF. The full variable domain, in which reference TRBV2 and TRBJ2-7 provide the parts outside the CDR3, is EPEVTQTPSHQVTQMGQEVILRCVPISNHLYFYWYRQILGQKVEFLVSFYNNEISEKSEIFDDQFSVERPDGSNFTLKIRSTKLEDSAMYFCASSDLLAASYEQYFGPGTRLTVT.

The gene calls are TRBV6-1 and TRBJ1-5; 9 positions match TRBD1. The length of the CDR3 is 15 residues. Germline lookup yields CDR1 MNHNS and CDR2 SASEGT. The J segment lost 7 bases and the V segment lost 3 bases, leaving 7 bases of the junction unmatched. CDR3 nucleotides: TGTGCCAGCAGTGAGGACAGGGGAGAGAGGCAGCCCCAGCATTTT. Translation: CASSEDRGERQPQHF.

In this sample, this clonotype turned up a few times. The gene calls are TRBV3-1 and TRBJ2-3; 9 nucleotides align to TRBD2. The V and J ends lost 4 bases and 5 bases, in that order; junction bases with no gene match: 4. The CDR3 is made up of 14 amino acids. Germline CDR1 is LGHDT and CDR2 is YNNKEL (reference sequence). CDR3 loop: CASSRLAGRDTQYF. CDR3 sequence (DNA): TGTGCCAGCAGCCGGCTAGCGGGACGAGATACGCAGTATTTT.

V and J are TRBV12-3 or TRBV12-4 and TRBJ1-2, with 8 bases that match TRBD1. Unmatched junction bases numbered 16, after V lost 8 bases and J lost 8 bases. There are 15 residues in the CDR3. The CDR3 DNA reads as TGTGCCAGCCTTCATAGGGCGACAGGGGAAGACGGCTACACCTTC. Amino acid sequence: CASLHRATGEDGYTF.

This chain connects TRBV4-2 to TRBJ1-1; 7 nucleotides agree with TRBD1. CDR1 is LGHNA and CDR2 is YNFKEQ in the germline V gene. The CDR3 contains 13 residues. V shed 6 bases, J shed 4 bases, and the junction held 5 bases outside the gene matches. In DNA, the CDR3 is TGTGCCAGCAGACTACCAGGGGGCACTGAAGCTTTCTTT. Its translation: CASRLPGGTEAFF.

V gene TRBV20-1 combines with J gene TRBJ2-7, with TRBD2 identical over 11 bases. After removal of 3 bases from V and 3 bases from J, the junction contained 4 bases not matched to a gene. Germline CDR1 DFQATT, CDR2 SNEGSKA (reference sequence). The CDR3 runs 14 residues. CDR3 DNA: TGCAGTGCTAGGGCCGGGACTAGCGGCTACGAGCAGTACTTC. Translated: CSARAGTSGYEQYF.

This clonotype was seen a handful of times. The genes are TRBV12-3 or TRBV12-4 and TRBJ2-7, with D perhaps TRBD1 (5 bases). Trimming shortened V by 7 bases and J by 0 bases, and 16 bases separated the two germline ends. There are 15 residues in the CDR3. CDR3 nucleotide sequence: TGTGCCAGCACCCTTGGGGAACAGGTCTCCTACGAGCAGTACTTC. This sequence encodes CASTLGEQVSYEQYF.

The table lists this clonotype with a few counts. This chain links TRBV20-1 with TRBJ2-1, with 7 bases matching TRBD1. Per the germline V gene, CDR1 is DFQATT and CDR2 is SNEGSKA (reference sequence). CDR3 length equals 13 residues. V shed 6 bases, J shed 2 bases, and the junction held 4 bases outside the gene matches. The CDR3 DNA sequence: TGCAGTGCGGACAGGCCTCCCTACAATGAGCAGTTCTTC. It translates to CSADRPPYNEQFF.